The source of this T cell receptor (beta chain) is a study of blood T cell repertoires in COVID-19. At the level of the study: The study drew acute and convalescent COVID-19 samples from the United States, Italy and Spain. The analysed material was cDNA or gDNA that came from T cells, B-cell-depleted T cells, or PBMCs.

Everyone who took part was roughly 18 to 89 years old, and they came from about 25 US areas. CDR3 length: 14 amino acids. Trimming stripped 8 bases from V and 5 bases from J, with 15 bases between. Germline CDR1 and CDR2: KGHSH and LQKENI. Authors' data handling: Cell counts per sample came from amplifying reference gene primers. TCRdb's copy holds only in-frame clones and misses some; the assay was immunoSEQ multiplex PCR. D and trimming come from the DNA, and the V and J calls and clone size come from that table. The sample contains over 250,000 clones, 88% of which appear only once. The source material was PBMCs or T cells enriched from blood (not recorded which). This receptor was obtained from a woman aged 55 to 70 in a cohort exposed to, infected with or recovered from COVID-19 (not recorded which). The V and J genes are TRBV18 and TRBJ2-2, with D possibly matching TRBD2 (5 bases). The CDR3 bases are TGTGCCAGCCCGCCGGCTACGGGAACCGGGGAGCTGTTTTTT. Its protein is CASPPATGTGELFF.